These 2 T cell receptor beta chains came from one sample sequenced in a study of T cell responses to AZD1222 COVID-19 vaccine. Some clones are missing from TCRdb's copy, which holds only in-frame ones; the method was immunoSEQ multiplex PCR. The repertoire consists of 25,000 to 40,000 clones, with roughly 90% occurring once and the leading ten covering 14%. The source material was peripheral blood, sampled 28 days after the second AZD1222 dose. All receptors derive from an adult who received the AZD1222 COVID-19 vaccine.

The J gene is TRBJ1-2, the V gene TRBV2; TRBD1 aligns across 8 bases. The CDR3 is 13 amino acids. The germline V gene has CDR1 SNHLY and CDR2 FYNNEI. Trimming took 4 bases from V and 4 from J; bases not matched to a gene: 2. Written as DNA, the CDR3 is TGTGCCAGCAGTGGGGGGACAGGCTATGGCTACACCTTC. This encodes CASSGGTGYGYTF.

This chain links TRBV7-3 with TRBJ2-7, with 13 positions matching TRBD2. The germline V gene has CDR1 SGHTA and CDR2 FQGTGA. J gave up 6 bases and V 5 bases, and 7 bases lay outside the gene matches. The length of the CDR3 is 15 residues. The CDR3 bases are TGTGCCAGCAGCGCCGGACTAGCGGGGGAACGCGAGCAGTACTTC. Translated, it gives CASSAGLAGEREQYF. The full variable domain, rest sourced from reference TRBV7-3 and TRBJ2-7, is GAGVSQTPSNKVTEKGKYVELRCDPISGHTALYWYRQSLGQGPEFLIYFQGTGAADDSGLPNDRFFAVRPEGSVSTLKIQRTERGDSAVYLCASSAGLAGEREQYFGPGTRLTVT.